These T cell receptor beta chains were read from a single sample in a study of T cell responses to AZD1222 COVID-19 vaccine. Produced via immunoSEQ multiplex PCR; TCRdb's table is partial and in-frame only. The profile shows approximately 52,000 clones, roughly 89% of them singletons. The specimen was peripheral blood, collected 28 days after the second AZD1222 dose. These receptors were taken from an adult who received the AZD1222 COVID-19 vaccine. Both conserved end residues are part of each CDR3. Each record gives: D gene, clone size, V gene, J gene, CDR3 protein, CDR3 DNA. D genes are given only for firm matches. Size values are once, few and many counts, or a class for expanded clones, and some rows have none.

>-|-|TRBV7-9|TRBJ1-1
CASSLADRGNTEAFF
TGTGCCAGCAGCTTAGCGGACAGAGGGAACACTGAAGCTTTCTTT
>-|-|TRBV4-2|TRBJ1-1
CASSQAGVNTEAFF
TGTGCCAGCAGCCAAGCAGGGGTGAACACTGAAGCTTTCTTT
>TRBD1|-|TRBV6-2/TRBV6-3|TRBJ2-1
CASSEPGQGVNNEQFF
TGTGCCAGCAGTGAGCCGGGACAGGGGGTCAACAATGAGCAGTTCTTC
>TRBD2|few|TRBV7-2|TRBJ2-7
CASSLSTSSGIRDYEQYF
TGTGCCAGCAGCTTATCGACCTCTAGCGGGATCCGCGATTACGAGCAGTACTTC
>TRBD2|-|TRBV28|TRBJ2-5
CASSFLRLAGGETQYF
TGTGCCAGCAGTTTCCTCCGACTAGCGGGAGGGGAGACCCAGTACTTC
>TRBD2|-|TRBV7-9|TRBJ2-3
CASSAWTSGMGIDTQYF
TGTGCCAGCAGCGCCTGGACTAGCGGAATGGGGATAGATACGCAGTATTTT
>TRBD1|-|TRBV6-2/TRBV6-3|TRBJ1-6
CASSYPGQSNSPLHF
TGTGCCAGCAGTTATCCGGGACAGAGTAATTCACCCCTCCACTTT
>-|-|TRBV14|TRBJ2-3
CASSQDWSMKDTQYF
TGTGCCAGCAGCCAAGATTGGAGTATGAAAGATACGCAGTATTTT
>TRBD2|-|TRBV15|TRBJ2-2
CATSRDEGLAGAGELFF
TGTGCCACCAGCAGAGATGAGGGACTAGCGGGAGCCGGGGAGCTGTTTTTT
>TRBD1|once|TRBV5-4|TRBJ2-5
CASSSGQGAGETQYF
TGTGCCAGCAGCTCGGGACAGGGGGCAGGAGAGACCCAGTACTTC
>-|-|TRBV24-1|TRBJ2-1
CATSDLQSGNEQFF
TGTGCCACCAGTGATTTGCAGTCCGGGAATGAGCAGTTCTTC
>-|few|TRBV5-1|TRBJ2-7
CASSLGPGGHEQYF
TGCGCCAGCAGCTTGGGACCGGGTGGGCACGAGCAGTACTTC
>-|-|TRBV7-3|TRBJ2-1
CASSPSYNEQFF
TGTGCCAGCAGCCCGTCCTACAATGAGCAGTTCTTC
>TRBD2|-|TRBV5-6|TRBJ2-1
CASSLAGLGRAYNEQFF
TGTGCCAGCAGCTTGGCAGGGCTCGGGAGGGCATACAATGAGCAGTTCTTC
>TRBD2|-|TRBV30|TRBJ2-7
CAWKTSGRAQVEQYF
TGTGCCTGGAAGACTAGCGGGAGGGCTCAGGTCGAGCAGTACTTC
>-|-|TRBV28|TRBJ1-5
CASSSPGHPRDQPQHF
TGTGCCAGCAGCTCCCCGGGACATCCTCGGGATCAGCCCCAGCATTTT
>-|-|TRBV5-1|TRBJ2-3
CASSYQGGFTDTQYF
TGCGCCAGCAGCTATCAAGGGGGTTTCACAGATACGCAGTATTTT
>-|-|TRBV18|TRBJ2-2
CASSPQGTGELFF
TGTGCCAGCTCACCACAGGGAACCGGGGAGCTGTTTTTT
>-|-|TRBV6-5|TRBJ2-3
CASSARLADTQYF
TGTGCCAGCAGCGCTAGACTAGCAGATACGCAGTATTTT
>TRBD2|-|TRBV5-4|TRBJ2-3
CASSREEGPTTDTQYF
TGTGCCAGCAGCCGGGAGGAGGGACCCACCACAGATACGCAGTATTTT
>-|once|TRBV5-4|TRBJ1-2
CASSSQGNDYGYTF
TGTGCCAGCAGCTCCCAGGGGAATGACTATGGCTACACCTTC
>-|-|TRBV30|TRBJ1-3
CAWRQGAGNTIYF
TGTGCCTGGAGACAGGGTGCGGGAAACACCATATATTTT
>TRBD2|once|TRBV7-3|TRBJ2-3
CASSLTSPGLAGTDTQYF
TGTGCCAGCAGCTTAACTTCTCCGGGACTAGCAGGCACAGATACGCAGTATTTT
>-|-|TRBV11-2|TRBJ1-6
CASSLGAANSPLHF
TGTGCCAGCAGCTTAGGGGCCGCTAATTCACCCCTCCACTTT
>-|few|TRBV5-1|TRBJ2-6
CASSFAGRISGANVLTF
TGCGCCAGCAGTTTTGCGGGACGCATCTCTGGGGCCAACGTCCTGACTTTC
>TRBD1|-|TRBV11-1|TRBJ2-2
CASSFDRGHAGELFF
TGTGCCAGCAGCTTCGACAGGGGGCACGCCGGGGAGCTGTTTTTT
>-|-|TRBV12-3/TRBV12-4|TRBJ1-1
CASSLAQTAEAFF
TGTGCCAGCAGTTTAGCGCAGACAGCGGAAGCTTTCTTT
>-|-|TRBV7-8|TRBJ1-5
CASSYPGQGNQPQHF
TGTGCCAGCAGCTACCCCGGGCAGGGTAATCAGCCCCAGCATTTT
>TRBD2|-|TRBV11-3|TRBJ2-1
CASSLGGTSGGNEQFF
TGTGCCAGCAGCTTAGGCGGGACTAGCGGGGGCAATGAGCAGTTCTTC
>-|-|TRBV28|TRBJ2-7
CASSYRGGQYF
TGTGCCAGCAGTTACAGGGGGGGGCAGTACTTC
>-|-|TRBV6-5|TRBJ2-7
CASSYRQGGPYEQYF
TGTGCCAGCAGTTACAGGCAGGGGGGGCCCTACGAGCAGTACTTC
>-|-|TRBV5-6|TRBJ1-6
CASSLVRGWNSPLHF
TGTGCCAGCAGCTTGGTTAGGGGATGGAATTCACCCCTCCACTTT
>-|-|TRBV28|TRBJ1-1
CASRIGHSNTEAFF
TGTGCCAGCAGAATCGGACATTCGAACACTGAAGCTTTCTTT
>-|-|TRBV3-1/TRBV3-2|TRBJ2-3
CASSQEGRGTQYF
TGTGCCAGCAGCCAAGAAGGACGGGGTACGCAGTATTTT
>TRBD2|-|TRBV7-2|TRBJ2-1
CASSSERVLAGTNEQFF
TGTGCCAGCAGCTCCGAAAGGGTCCTAGCGGGAACCAATGAGCAGTTCTTC
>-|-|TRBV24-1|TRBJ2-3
CATSVTGSTDTQYF
TGTGCCACCAGTGTAACAGGGTCAACAGATACGCAGTATTTT
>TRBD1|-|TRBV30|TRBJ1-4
CAWSPGTATNEKLFF
TGTGCCTGGAGTCCCGGGACAGCAACTAATGAAAAACTGTTTTTT
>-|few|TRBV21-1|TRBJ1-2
CASSNVTSLGTGKGYTF
TGTGCCAGCAGCAATGTAACGTCTTTGGGGACAGGGAAGGGCTACACCTTC
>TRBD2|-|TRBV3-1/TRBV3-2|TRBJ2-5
CASSGLTGGPVGETQYF
TGTGCCAGCAGCGGGCTGACGGGAGGGCCGGTGGGAGAGACCCAGTACTTC
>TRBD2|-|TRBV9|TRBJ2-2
CASSVASGENTGELFF
TGTGCCAGCAGCGTAGCTAGCGGGGAGAACACCGGGGAGCTGTTTTTT
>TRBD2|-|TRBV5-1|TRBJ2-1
CASSVRPRGLAATYNEQFF
TGCGCCAGCAGCGTGAGGCCTAGAGGGCTAGCGGCTACCTACAATGAGCAGTTCTTC
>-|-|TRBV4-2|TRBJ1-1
CASRQPDRNTEAFF
TGTGCCAGCAGACAACCTGACAGGAACACTGAAGCTTTCTTT
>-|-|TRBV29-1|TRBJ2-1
CSAYLAGNEQFF
TGCAGCGCCTACTTGGCGGGGAATGAGCAGTTCTTC
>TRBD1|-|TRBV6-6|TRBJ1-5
CASSYIGTGIQPQHF
TGTGCCAGCAGTTACATTGGGACAGGTATACAGCCCCAGCATTTT
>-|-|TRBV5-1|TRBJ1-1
CASSSGLMNTEAFF
TGCGCCAGCAGCTCGGGCCTAATGAACACTGAAGCTTTCTTT
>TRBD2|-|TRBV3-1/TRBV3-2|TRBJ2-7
CASSLSAGGPYEQYF
TGTGCCAGCAGCCTTTCCGCGGGAGGCCCCTACGAGCAGTACTTC
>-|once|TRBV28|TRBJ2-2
CASSPGVYRTGELFF
TGTGCCAGCAGCCCAGGGGTCTATCGCACCGGGGAGCTGTTTTTT
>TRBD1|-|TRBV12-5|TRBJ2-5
CASGSGTGRETQYF
TGTGCTAGTGGATCCGGGACAGGGAGAGAGACCCAGTACTTC
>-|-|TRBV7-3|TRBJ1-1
CASSLSTRTEAFF
TGTGCCAGCAGCTTATCGACAAGAACTGAAGCTTTCTTT
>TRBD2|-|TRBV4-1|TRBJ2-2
CASSHLLAGAATGELFF
TGCGCCAGCAGCCATTTACTAGCGGGAGCGGCCACCGGGGAGCTGTTTTTT
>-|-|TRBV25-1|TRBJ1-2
CASSQQGTRGGYTF
TGTGCCAGCAGCCAGCAGGGGACTAGGGGTGGCTACACCTTC
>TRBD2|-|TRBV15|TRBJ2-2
CATSGTSWLNTGELFF
TGTGCCACCAGCGGGACTAGCTGGCTGAACACCGGGGAGCTGTTTTTT
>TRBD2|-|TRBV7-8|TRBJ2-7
CASSLGSGRAWGEQYF
TGTGCCAGCAGCCTCGGTAGCGGGAGGGCCTGGGGAGAGCAGTACTTC
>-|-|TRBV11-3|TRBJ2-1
CASSLDGTHGYNEQFF
TGTGCCAGCAGCTTAGATGGGACTCACGGTTACAATGAGCAGTTCTTC
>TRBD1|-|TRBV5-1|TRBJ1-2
CASRPGTGGGNGYTF
TGCGCCAGCAGACCCGGGACAGGGGGCGGAAATGGCTACACCTTC
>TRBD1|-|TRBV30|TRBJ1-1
CAWSVPPGGTEAFF
TGTGCCTGGAGTGTCCCCCCAGGGGGGACTGAAGCTTTCTTT
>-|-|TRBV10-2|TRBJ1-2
CASSEVREGGYTF
TGCGCCAGCAGTGAGGTCCGGGAGGGGGGCTACACCTTC